This is a list of T cell receptor beta chains from one sample in a study of regulatory T cells in long-lasting Graves disease. TCRdb ran MiXCR on the multiplex PCR reads and lists one entry per CDR3 protein. Of 400,000 to 500,000 distinct CDR3 sequences in the sample, 15% to 20% are singletons; the top ten hold about 11%. The data were also submitted as part of a second study, on T cells in Graves' hyperthyroidism and ophthalmopathy.

Sequences were derived from peripheral blood mononuclear cells (PBMCs), sampled at new diagnosis, from a patient treated with antithyroid drugs. The receptors were gathered from a woman aged 25 to 39 with Graves disease. Both conserved end residues are part of each CDR3. D genes are given only for firm matches. Not every row has a clone size; where given, it reads once, few, many or a size class.

CASSARQGRVPGELFF | TGTGCCAGCAGCGCGAGACAGGGGAGGGTCCCCGGGGAGCTGTTTTTT | TRBJ2-2 | - | - | TRBV5-6
CASSQKRGPEAFF | TGCGCCAGCAGCCAAAAAAGGGGGCCTGAAGCTTTCTTT | TRBJ1-1 | few | TRBD1 | TRBV4-3
CASNPDRGTNTEAFF | TGTGCCAGCAACCCCGACAGGGGGACTAACACTGAAGCTTTCTTT | TRBJ1-1 | many | TRBD1 | TRBV6-2/TRBV6-3
CASSHGTPNTGELFF | TGTGCCAGCAGCCACGGGACACCGAACACCGGGGAGCTGTTTTTT | TRBJ2-2 | few | - | TRBV13
CASSLAGAGFEKLFF | TGTGCCAGCAGCTTGGCGGGGGCCGGATTTGAAAAACTGTTTTTT | TRBJ1-4 | few | - | TRBV5-8
CASSMSTSGYNEQFF | TGTGCCAGTAGTATGTCGACTAGCGGATACAATGAGCAGTTCTTC | TRBJ2-1 | few | TRBD2 | TRBV19
CASSSIGLAEISSYNEQFF | TGTGCCAGCAGCTCCATAGGACTAGCGGAGATAAGCTCCTACAATGAGCAGTTCTTC | TRBJ2-1 | many | TRBD2 | TRBV7-2
CASSSRAWTSLKTDTQYF | TGTGCCAGCAGCTCGCGAGCCTGGACTAGCCTAAAAACAGATACGCAGTATTTT | TRBJ2-3 | - | TRBD2 | TRBV5-5
CASREPGFNQPQHF | TGTGCCAGTAGAGAACCGGGATTCAATCAGCCCCAGCATTTT | TRBJ1-5 | many | - | TRBV19
CASSSPGLAGGEQFF | TGTGCCAGCAGTTCACCGGGACTAGCGGGAGGGGAGCAGTTCTTC | TRBJ2-1 | many | TRBD2 | TRBV6-2/TRBV6-3
CASSLEGGMAGGTPYTQYF | TGCGCCAGCAGCTTGGAAGGAGGGATGGCGGGAGGAACGCCTTATACGCAGTATTTT | TRBJ2-3 | few | TRBD2 | TRBV5-1
CSVVTGVPDTQYF | TGCAGCGTTGTGACAGGGGTTCCAGATACGCAGTATTTT | TRBJ2-3 | many | TRBD1 | TRBV29-1
CASSVSWEGPQHF | TGTGCCAGCAGCGTGTCATGGGAAGGGCCCCAGCATTTT | TRBJ1-5 | many | - | TRBV2
CASSPPPYTGELFF | TGTGCCAGCTCACCACCCCCTTACACCGGGGAGCTGTTTTTT | TRBJ2-2 | many | - | TRBV18
CASSSAVSEQFF | TGTGCCAGCAGTTCTGCGGTGAGTGAGCAGTTCTTC | TRBJ2-1 | few | - | TRBV12-3/TRBV12-4
CASSLGGRAGYEQYF | TGTGCCAGCAGTCTAGGAGGCAGGGCAGGATACGAGCAGTACTTC | TRBJ2-7 | many | - | TRBV28